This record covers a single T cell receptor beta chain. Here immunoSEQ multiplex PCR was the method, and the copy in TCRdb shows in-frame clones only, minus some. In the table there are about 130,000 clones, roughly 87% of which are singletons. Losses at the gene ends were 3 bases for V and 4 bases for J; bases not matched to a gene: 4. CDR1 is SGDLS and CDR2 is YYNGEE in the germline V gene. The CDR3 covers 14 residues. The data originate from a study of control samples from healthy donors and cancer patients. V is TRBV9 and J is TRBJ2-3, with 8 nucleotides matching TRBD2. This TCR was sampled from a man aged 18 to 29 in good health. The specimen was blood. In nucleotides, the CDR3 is TGTGCCAGCAGCGGGACTAGCCATCCAGATACGCAGTATTTT. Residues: CASSGTSHPDTQYF.